Presented here are 31 T cell receptor beta chains from one specimen sequenced in a study of blood T cell repertoires in COVID-19. Sequencing used immunoSEQ multiplex PCR; TCRdb keeps in-frame clones, though not all of them. The sample includes approximately 100,000 clones, roughly 84% seen only once; the top ten take 6.2%. Sequenced sample: peripheral blood. The receptor set was obtained from a human donor in a cohort sampled during active COVID-19.

Of note for this clone: The DNA is left out, because the CDR3 cannot be placed on it with certainty; the CDR3 is given as TCRdb lists it. Here the CDR3 reads CASSQVAQGSKLYF. The chain joins TRBV3-1 (or the pseudogene TRBV3-2) to TRBJ2-7; the D call TRBD1 from the table was never checked on the DNA. Both ends counted, the CDR3 spans 14 residues. Germline V gene sequence: CDR1 LGHDT, CDR2 YNNKEL (reference sequence).

This chain uses TRBV5-5 with TRBJ1-6; D might be TRBD1 (6 bases). The germline V gene has CDR1 SGHKS and CDR2 YYEKEE (reference sequence). There are 16 residues in the CDR3. Trimming took off 0 bases at V and 10 bases at J, with 17 bases between the two ends. CDR3 sequence reads: CASSLEGGWGRSPLHF. The CDR3 nucleotides read TGTGCCAGCAGCTTGGAGGGGGGGTGGGGAAGGTCACCCCTCCACTTT.

The chain uses TRBV4-2 and TRBJ2-1; D uncertain. Germline-derived CDR1 and CDR2 are LGHNA and YNFKEQ. CDR3 length: 15 amino acids. Trimming removed 4 bases at V and 0 bases at J, with 10 bases between. The DNA for the CDR3 is TGTGCCAGCAGCCGAGACCTTAGCTCCTACAATGAGCAGTTCTTC. Protein: CASSRDLSSYNEQFF.

CDR3 residues: CASSPYTGSSYEQYF. CDR3 in DNA: TGTGCCAGCAGTCCATATACAGGGAGCTCCTACGAGCAGTACTTC. The V gene is TRBV6-6, the J gene TRBJ2-7; D perhaps matches TRBD1 (6 bases). This CDR3 is 15 amino acids long. Germline V CDR1 and CDR2: MNHNY, SVGAGI (reference sequence). V dropped 5 bases and J dropped 0 bases, with 14 bases sitting between them.

The chain joins TRBV4-2 to TRBJ1-5; no firm D call. Trimming stripped 3 bases from V and 3 bases from J, with 9 bases between. Germline lookup yields CDR1 LGHNA and CDR2 YNFKEQ. The CDR3 has 14 amino acids. CDR3 sequence: CASSQGTPNQPQHF. Written as DNA, the CDR3 is TGTGCCAGCAGCCAGGGCACACCCAATCAGCCCCAGCATTTT.

The chain combines TRBV7-3 with TRBJ2-2, with 7 bases identical to TRBD2. Germline V gene data show CDR1 as SGHTA and CDR2 as FQGTGA. The CDR3 contains 15 residues. V shed 2 bases and J 3 bases; nucleotides not matched to a gene: 3. DNA for the CDR3: TGTGCCAGCAGCTTAGGGGCGGGAGACACCGGGGAGCTGTTTTTT. Protein sequence: CASSLGAGDTGELFF.

CDR3 loop: CASSQARQTNTDTQYF. The CDR3 bases are TGTGCCAGCAGCCAAGCCAGACAGACGAACACAGATACGCAGTATTTT. The chain has TRBV14 and TRBJ2-3, with D perhaps TRBD1 (5 bases). V shed 1 base and J shed 2 bases, with 13 bases lying between them. The CDR3 spans 16 residues. The V gene's germline CDR1 is SGHDN and CDR2 FVKESK.

This chain connects TRBV19 to TRBJ2-6; D may be TRBD2 (5 bases). The CDR3 is made up of 18 amino acids. In germline, CDR1 is LNHDA, CDR2 SQIVND (reference sequence). V was pared by 4 bases and J by 1 base, with 17 bases between. CDR3 sequence: CASSRGYLEVSGANVLTF. The CDR3 DNA reads as TGTGCCAGTAGTAGGGGTTACCTGGAGGTTTCTGGGGCCAACGTCCTGACTTTC.

The chain couples TRBV24-1 to TRBJ1-5; unclear D gene. There are 14 residues in the CDR3. V lost 2 bases and J lost 9, with 13 bases in between. Germline CDR1 is KGHDR and CDR2 is SFDVKD. DNA of the CDR3: TGTGCCACCAGTGATTGGGGAAGAGGGTGGCCCCAGCATTTT. This codes for CATSDWGRGWPQHF.

The J gene is TRBJ2-2, the V gene TRBV6-5, with 8 bases identical to TRBD1. The CDR3 is made up of 14 amino acids. The junction had 5 bases not matched to a gene; V was cut back by 5 bases and J by 6 bases. Germline CDR1 is MNHEY and CDR2 is SVGAGI. CDR3 loop: CASSRQGQPGELFF. In DNA, the CDR3 is TGTGCCAGCAGTAGACAGGGGCAGCCCGGGGAGCTGTTTTTT.

The chain has TRBV21-1 and TRBJ2-1; TRBD2, as called in the table, went unchecked against the DNA. TRBV21-1 is flagged as a pseudogene. The CDR3 covers 14 residues. The CDR3 nucleotides are TGTGCCAGCAGCCTGATATTCGTAGTAGCGGGGCAGTTCTTC. Its translation: CASSLIFVVAGQFF.

CDR3 loop: CASSIGTGGVYTEAFF. As DNA, the CDR3 is TGTGCCAGCAGCATAGGGACAGGGGGCGTGTACACTGAAGCTTTCTTT. V gene TRBV5-6 combines with J gene TRBJ1-1, with 12 bases fitting TRBD1. V gave up 4 bases and J gave up 3 bases; unmatched junction bases: 7. This CDR3 is 16 amino acids long. The germline gives CDR1 SGHDT, CDR2 YYEEEE.

The chain has TRBV20-1 and TRBJ1-1; no clear D. Trimming stripped 3 bases from V and 11 bases from J, with 10 bases between. Germline V CDR1 and CDR2: DFQATT, SNEGSKA (reference sequence). The CDR3 spans 10 residues. The CDR3: CSASQVSAFF. The CDR3 coding sequence is TGCAGTGCTAGCCAGGTTTCGGCTTTCTTT.

The J gene is TRBJ2-1, the V gene TRBV15, with 10 bases fitting TRBD2. V shed 0 bases and J 8 bases; nucleotides not matched to a gene: 13. The germline gives CDR1 LNHNV, CDR2 YYDKDF (reference sequence). This CDR3 region has 18 residues. CDR3 loop: CATSRDLSGGGSLYEQFF. The CDR3 bases are TGTGCCACCAGCAGAGATCTAAGCGGGGGGGGATCCCTCTATGAGCAGTTCTTC.

The genes are TRBV3-1 (or the pseudogene TRBV3-2) and TRBJ2-2, with 12 nucleotides matching TRBD1. The V and J ends lost 4 bases and 7 bases, in that order; junction bases with no gene match: 13. The length of the CDR3 is 18 residues. Germline values: CDR1 LGHDT, CDR2 YNNKEL (reference sequence). CDR3 loop: CASSPSTGQGASIGELFF. The CDR3 DNA reads TGTGCCAGCAGCCCCAGTACGGGACAGGGGGCTTCAATCGGGGAGCTGTTTTTT.

The chain uses TRBV2 and TRBJ1-1, with 7 bases identical to TRBD1. CDR1 is SNHLY and CDR2 is FYNNEI in the germline V gene. Germline trimming cut 6 bases from V and 1 base from J; bases unmatched to any gene: 5. The length of the CDR3 is 14 residues. The CDR3 nucleotides read TGTGCCAGCAGACCGGACAGGCGGAACACTGAAGCTTTCTTT. It specifies CASRPDRRNTEAFF.

The gene calls are TRBV14 and TRBJ2-1, with D possibly being TRBD1 (6 bases). The CDR3 contains 14 residues. V gave up 5 bases and J gave up 8 bases, with 16 bases separating them. The germline V gene has CDR1 SGHDN and CDR2 FVKESK. The CDR3 nucleotides are TGTGCCAGCAGCATCCTCGACAGGTTCGATGAGCAGTTCTTC. Its translation is CASSILDRFDEQFF.

The chain is built from TRBV7-3 and TRBJ2-5; maybe TRBD2 (6 bases). The length of the CDR3 is 14 residues. The V end was cut by 1 base, the J end by 7 bases, with 13 bases between. Per germline, CDR1 SGHTA and CDR2 FQGTGA. The CDR3 sequence is CASSLNPMEGTQYF. CDR3 DNA sequence: TGTGCCAGCAGCTTAAATCCTATGGAGGGGACCCAGTACTTC.

The chain links TRBV12-3 or TRBV12-4 to TRBJ2-2, with TRBD1 matching 7 bases. The CDR3 totals 13 residues. Losses at the gene ends were 6 bases for V and 6 bases for J; bases not matched to a gene: 4. The DNA for the CDR3 is TGTGCCAGCAGCCTAGGGGGCTCCGGGGAGCTGTTTTTT. This gives the protein CASSLGGSGELFF.

The chain combines TRBV19 with TRBJ1-2; TRBD1 is a possible D gene (6 bases). The germline V gene encodes CDR1 LNHDA and CDR2 SQIVND (reference sequence). The CDR3 is made up of 18 amino acids. Trimming pared 7 bases from V and 1 base from J, leaving 25 bases between. CDR3 region: CASKSTERGLAINYGYTF. The DNA of the CDR3 is TGTGCCAGTAAATCGACTGAGCGGGGGCTGGCCATTAACTATGGCTACACCTTC.

This clone has only one observation. V usage is TRBV29-1 and J usage is TRBJ1-2; 12 nucleotides align to TRBD1. Germline V CDR1 and CDR2: SQVTM, ANQGSEA. CDR3 length: 14 residues. Germline trimming cut 5 bases from V and 7 bases from J; bases unmatched to any gene: 8. Here the CDR3 DNA reads TGCAGCGTTCCTTCCGGGACAGGGGGCAGTGGCTACACCTTC. It translates to CSVPSGTGGSGYTF.

The rearrangement joins TRBV5-5 to TRBJ2-1; D is unclear. The germline V gene has CDR1 SGHKS and CDR2 YYEKEE (reference sequence). V lost 4 bases and J 0 bases, leaving 11 bases between the germline ends. The CDR3 consists of 15 residues. CDR3 region: CASSIGVSSYNEQFF. In DNA, the CDR3 is TGTGCCAGCAGCATCGGAGTTAGCTCCTACAATGAGCAGTTCTTC.

This sequence joins TRBV7-2 and TRBJ2-5, with a tentative D call TRBD2 (6 bases). Germline V gene sequence: CDR1 SGHTA, CDR2 FQGNSA. V was clipped by 5 bases and J by 5 bases, with 18 bases between them. This CDR3 has 15 residues. This CDR3 reads CASSPSTTRGETQYF. The DNA of the CDR3 is TGTGCCAGCAGCCCCAGCACTACGCGGGGTGAGACCCAGTACTTC.

This rearrangement joins TRBV7-9 to TRBJ2-7, with D uncertain. The germline gives CDR1 SEHNR, CDR2 FQNEAQ (reference sequence). The CDR3 covers 14 residues. The germline V and J ends were trimmed by 1 base and 0 bases, with 7 bases remaining between them. The CDR3 DNA follows: TGTGCCAGCAGCTTAGAACTACGCTCCTACGAGCAGTACTTC. This translates into CASSLELRSYEQYF. The entire variable domain, with the rest obtained from reference TRBV7-9 and TRBJ2-7, is as follows: DTGVSQNPRHKITKRGQNVTFRCDPISEHNRLYWYRQTLGQGPEFLTYFQNEAQLEKSRLLSDRFSAERPKGSFSTLEIQRTEQGDSAMYLCASSLELRSYEQYFGPGTRLTVT.

This chain uses TRBV11-1 with TRBJ1-1, with D tentatively TRBD1 (6 bases). Germline CDR1 reads SGHAT; CDR2 reads FQDESV (reference sequence). The CDR3 length is 13 residues. With 3 bases removed from V and 1 base from J, the gap between germline ends came to 6 bases. The DNA of the CDR3 is TGTGCCAGCAGCTTGGACAGGAACACTGAAGCTTTCTTT. It codes for CASSLDRNTEAFF.

This clone was observed many times. The rearrangement joins TRBV7-7 to TRBJ2-1; perhaps TRBD2 as D (5 bases). The CDR3 is 15 residues long. Between the trimmed V and J ends, which lost 4 bases and 0 bases, there was a span of 10 bases. Germline V gene lookup returns CDR1 SSHAT and CDR2 FNYEAQ (reference sequence). CDR3 sequence (DNA): TGTGCCAGCAGCTCGGCACTAGACTCCTACAATGAGCAGTTCTTC. Its protein is CASSSALDSYNEQFF.

This chain uses TRBV19 with TRBJ2-1; TRBD2 matches 14 bases. V shed 9 bases and J 7 bases; nucleotides not matched to a gene: 14. Germline assignment: CDR1 LNHDA and CDR2 SQIVND (reference sequence). The CDR3 extends over 17 amino acids. CDR3 region: CASDQIGTSGGVNEQFF. The CDR3 DNA reads TGTGCCAGCGACCAGATAGGGACTAGCGGGGGCGTAAATGAGCAGTTCTTC.

The CDR3 sequence is CASSLDRDNEQYF. The CDR3 DNA reads as TGCGCCAGCAGCCTCGACAGGGACAACGAGCAGTACTTC. The J gene is TRBJ2-7, the V gene TRBV4-1, with 7 bases that match TRBD1. The CDR3 runs 13 residues. Germline values: CDR1 MGHRA, CDR2 YSYEKL. Losses at the gene ends were 4 bases for V and 5 bases for J; bases not matched to a gene: 5.

The CDR3 loop is CASSLEGREGNIQYF. The DNA for the CDR3 is TGTGCCAGCAGCTTAGAGGGCAGGGAAGGAAACATTCAGTACTTC. J is TRBJ2-4 and V is TRBV11-3; maybe TRBD1 (5 bases). The CDR3 spans 15 residues. The V gene's germline CDR1 is SGHNT and CDR2 YENEEA. V was pared by 0 bases and J by 6 bases, with 12 bases between. Filled out from reference TRBV11-3 and TRBJ2-4, the complete variable domain reads EAGVVQSPRYKIIEKKQPVAFWCNPISGHNTLYWYLQNLGQGPELLIRYENEEAVDDSQLPKDRFSAERLKGVDSTLKIQPAELGDSAVYLCASSLEGREGNIQYFGAGTRLSVL.

The V and J genes are TRBV10-3 and TRBJ2-7; 8 bases are a match to TRBD1. The ends lost 7 bases at V and 2 bases at J; junction bases unmatched: 7. The CDR3 length is 14 residues. Germline loops: CDR1 ENHRY, CDR2 SYGVKD. The CDR3, as DNA: TGTGCCATCATGCGCTCAGGGGGCCCCTACGAGCAGTACTTC. Its protein is CAIMRSGGPYEQYF.

The gene calls are TRBV2 and TRBJ1-2, with 10 bases that match TRBD1. There are 15 residues in the CDR3. The germline V gene encodes CDR1 SNHLY and CDR2 FYNNEI. Losses at the gene ends were 3 bases for V and 2 bases for J; bases not matched to a gene: 3. The CDR3 region is CASSEGGQGNYGYTF. The DNA for the CDR3 is TGTGCCAGCAGTGAGGGGGGACAGGGGAACTATGGCTACACCTTC.